A selection of T cell receptor beta chains follows, all from one sample in a study of CD8+ T cells in alopecia areata. The data were produced by immunoSEQ multiplex PCR, yet TCRdb's version contains in-frame clones alone and is incomplete. The sample contains approximately 65,000 clones, approximately 43% of which appear only once. The sequenced sample was CD8+ T cells sorted from blood, obtained at week 0. These receptor sequences come from a human donor with alopecia areata. Each CDR3 is given with its conserved first and last residue. The D gene is left open where the match is weak. A row's size may be missing; if present it is once, few, many or a size class.

TRBV27,TRBD1,few,TRBJ2-7,TGTGCCAGCAGTGCAACCGGGACAGGGTTCAACGAGCAGTACTTC,CASSATGTGFNEQYF
TRBV30,TRBD2,.,TRBJ2-1,TGTGCCTGGGAGCAGGGACTAGCGGGAGGTGAGCAGTTCTTC,CAWEQGLAGGEQFF
TRBV14,TRBD2,.,TRBJ2-1,TGTGCCAGCAGCCCCACGGGAGGCTGGGGTGAGCAGTTCTTC,CASSPTGGWGEQFF
TRBV9,.,.,TRBJ2-7,TGTGCCAGCAGCGTAGGGGCAGGGGTTACCTACGAGCAGTACTTC,CASSVGAGVTYEQYF
TRBV18,.,.,TRBJ1-1,TGTGCCAGCTCACCGGTCGGGAACACTGAAGCTTTCTTT,CASSPVGNTEAFF
TRBV29-1,.,few,TRBJ2-7,TGCAGCGTTGGTCCCGAGACGTCCTACGAGCAGTACTTC,CSVGPETSYEQYF
TRBV29-1,TRBD1,few,TRBJ2-7,TGCAGCGTTAGGACAGGGAGAGAATACTACGAGCAGTACTTC,CSVRTGREYYEQYF
TRBV4-1,TRBD2,.,TRBJ2-1,TGCGCCAGCAGCCAAGGGGGTAGCGGGGGATACAATGAGCAGTTCTTC,CASSQGGSGGYNEQFF
TRBV30,.,.,TRBJ1-2,TGTGCCTGGAGTGGGGAGGGTCCGACCTATGGCTACACCTTC,CAWSGEGPTYGYTF
TRBV4-1,.,.,TRBJ2-7,TGCGCCAGCAGCCAAGTATGGAGCGGAGGACTCTACGAGCAGTACTTC,CASSQVWSGGLYEQYF
TRBV29-1,.,.,TRBJ2-7,TGCAGCGTTGTTGGGGACGGAGCCTCCTACGAGCAGTACTTC,CSVVGDGASYEQYF
TRBV15,TRBD1,few,TRBJ1-5,TGTGCCACCAGCAGAGATCTGGGACAGAATCAGCCCCAGCATTTT,CATSRDLGQNQPQHF
TRBV7-9,.,.,TRBJ2-7,TGTGCCAGCGGAGTGACGGACAGATACTACGAGCAGTACTTC,CASGVTDRYYEQYF
TRBV29-1,.,.,TRBJ2-2,TGCAGCGTTGAAGTCGGTGGATGGGAGCTGTTTTTT,CSVEVGGWELFF
TRBV7-9,.,.,TRBJ2-7,TGTGCCAGCAGCGGCTACGAGCAGTACTTC,CASSGYEQYF
TRBV29-1,TRBD2,few,TRBJ2-1,TGCAGCGTTGAGGGGAGGGGCAGGGAGCAGTTCTTC,CSVEGRGREQFF
TRBV11-2,TRBD2,few,TRBJ2-7,TGTGCCAGCAGCTTAACTAGCGGGAACACCTACGAGCAGTACTTC,CASSLTSGNTYEQYF
TRBV2,.,.,TRBJ2-2,TGTGCCAGCAAGGAGGGGGTCGGCGACACCGGGGAGCTGTTTTTT,CASKEGVGDTGELFF
TRBV27,TRBD1,.,TRBJ2-7,TGTGCCAGCAGTACAGGACAGGGGGCTTACGAGCAGTACTTC,CASSTGQGAYEQYF
TRBV9,TRBD1,.,TRBJ2-5,TGTGCCAGCAGCGTATTAGCAGGGGGACAAGAGACCCAGTACTTC,CASSVLAGGQETQYF
TRBV4-1,TRBD2,few,TRBJ2-1,TGCGCCAGCAGCCAAGAGGGGCGGGAGGGCTCCTACAATGAGCAGTTCTTC,CASSQEGREGSYNEQFF
TRBV29-1,.,once,TRBJ2-7,TGCAGCGTTGAAGGACCGACGGACTACGAGCAGTACTTC,CSVEGPTDYEQYF
TRBV4-3,.,.,TRBJ2-1,TGCGCCAGCAGCCAAGATACCAAGGGGATCTACAATGAGCAGTTCTTC,CASSQDTKGIYNEQFF
TRBV23-1,TRBD1,.,TRBJ2-1,TGCGCCAGCAGTCTACGGGACAGGGGACGGAATGAGCAGTTCTTC,CASSLRDRGRNEQFF
TRBV7-9,TRBD1,few,TRBJ1-1,TGTGCCAGCAGCTTCCTGCAGGGGGACACTGAAGCTTTCTTT,CASSFLQGDTEAFF
TRBV9,TRBD1,few,TRBJ2-7,TGTGCCAGCAGCGTAGGGACAGGGGCTACCTACGAGCAGTACTTC,CASSVGTGATYEQYF
TRBV14,.,.,TRBJ2-7,TGTGCCAGCAGCCAAGATCGAGGGACGGGAAGATACGAGCAGTACTTC,CASSQDRGTGRYEQYF
TRBV9,.,.,TRBJ2-3,TGTGCCAGCAGCACCTACACAGATACGCAGTATTTT,CASSTYTDTQYF
TRBV29-1,TRBD1,.,TRBJ2-7,TGCAGCGTGATACACCGGGACAGACCCTACGAGCAGTACTTC,CSVIHRDRPYEQYF
TRBV20-1,.,.,TRBJ1-2,TGCAGTGCTAGAGCAGGGTATGGCTACACCTTC,CSARAGYGYTF
TRBV30,TRBD1,once,TRBJ2-2,TGTGCCTCCAATTTTTTGACGGGACAGGGTAGCGTAAGGAGGGAGCTGTTTTTT,CASNFLTGQGSVRRELFF
TRBV12-5,.,few,TRBJ2-1,TGTGCTAGTGGTTTAGGTTACAATGAGCAGTTCTTC,CASGLGYNEQFF
TRBV7-9,.,.,TRBJ2-7,TGTGCCAGCAGCCCCCCCGGCGGCTACGAGCAGTACTTC,CASSPPGGYEQYF
TRBV13,.,.,TRBJ2-4,TGTGCCAGCAGCTCCACGCGGCCGGCCGTCGCCAAAAACATTCAGTACTTC,CASSSTRPAVAKNIQYF
TRBV11-2,TRBD2,.,TRBJ2-2,TGTGCCACGGGCAAGCTAGCGGGAAAAACCGGGGAGCTGTTTTTT,CATGKLAGKTGELFF
TRBV29-1,.,few,TRBJ1-4,TGCAGCGTTGAAGAAGGGGTTGGATACGAAAAACTGTTTTTT,CSVEEGVGYEKLFF
TRBV4-1,TRBD1,.,TRBJ2-7,TGCGCCAGCAGCCAATCTCCGACAGGGGCCTACGAGCAGTACTTC,CASSQSPTGAYEQYF
TRBV4-2,.,.,TRBJ2-3,TGTGCCAGCAGGCCCCTGAGCGAGGGGGGCCCACGCACAGATACGCAGTATTTT,CASRPLSEGGPRTDTQYF
TRBV25-1,TRBD2,.,TRBJ2-7,TGTGCCAGCAGCCAGCGGGAGGAAGGGGAGCAGTACTTC,CASSQREEGEQYF
TRBV7-9,TRBD2,few,TRBJ2-2,TGTGCCAGCGGGAGGGCCCATGTCACCGGGGAGCTGTTTTTT,CASGRAHVTGELFF
TRBV29-1,.,.,TRBJ2-5,TGCAGCGTTGAGGTACGGGGACTTGGAGAGACCCAGTACTTC,CSVEVRGLGETQYF
TRBV25-1,.,.,TRBJ1-1,TGTGCCAGCAGTCCCCGGTCGACAGGCAATGAAGCTTTCTTT,CASSPRSTGNEAFF
TRBV9,.,.,TRBJ2-1,TGTGCCAGCAGCGGAATGCGGGATGAGCAGTTCTTC,CASSGMRDEQFF
TRBV29-1,.,.,TRBJ2-7,TGCAGCGTTGAATGGGTTGGAGGGTACGAGCAGTACTTC,CSVEWVGGYEQYF
TRBV4-1,.,.,TRBJ1-2,TGCGCCAGCAGCCAATCACTCGAACCAATCGGGGGTGGCTACACCTTC,CASSQSLEPIGGGYTF
TRBV6-1,.,.,TRBJ2-3,TGTGCCAGCCTCGAGGTTGACGCCGACACAGATACGCAGTATTTT,CASLEVDADTDTQYF
TRBV6-5,TRBD2,.,TRBJ2-2,TGTGCCAGCAGCCCCGTCCGGGGGGGAACCGGGGAGCTGTTTTTT,CASSPVRGGTGELFF
TRBV7-8,.,.,TRBJ2-3,TGTGCCAGCAGCTTATTAGGGAGCGCAGATACGCAGTATTTT,CASSLLGSADTQYF
TRBV4-2,.,many,TRBJ1-1,TGTGCCAGCAGCCAAGCAGAGGGGATGGGTGAAACTGAAGCTTTCTTT,CASSQAEGMGETEAFF
TRBV7-3,TRBD2,.,TRBJ2-3,TGTGCCAGCGCCGCGGTAGCGGGAGGAGCGGATACGCAGTATTTT,CASAAVAGGADTQYF
TRBV4-1,TRBD1,.,TRBJ2-7,TGCGCCAGCAGCCAAGATCGGGACAGGGGGTACGAGCAGTACTTC,CASSQDRDRGYEQYF
TRBV29-1,.,few,TRBJ2-7,TGCAGCGTGAAGGGTGGGTACGAGCAGTACTTC,CSVKGGYEQYF
TRBV7-2,TRBD1,.,TRBJ2-5,TGTGCCAGCAGCTTAGTCCCAGGGGGCGTGGACAAGACCCAGTACTTC,CASSLVPGGVDKTQYF
TRBV7-8,TRBD2,.,TRBJ2-7,TGTGCCAGCAGCTTTCCGGGACTAGCGTATCACGAGCAGTACTTC,CASSFPGLAYHEQYF
TRBV7-9,.,.,TRBJ2-1,TGTGCCAGCAGCTTAGGGGGATATGAGCAGTTCTTC,CASSLGGYEQFF